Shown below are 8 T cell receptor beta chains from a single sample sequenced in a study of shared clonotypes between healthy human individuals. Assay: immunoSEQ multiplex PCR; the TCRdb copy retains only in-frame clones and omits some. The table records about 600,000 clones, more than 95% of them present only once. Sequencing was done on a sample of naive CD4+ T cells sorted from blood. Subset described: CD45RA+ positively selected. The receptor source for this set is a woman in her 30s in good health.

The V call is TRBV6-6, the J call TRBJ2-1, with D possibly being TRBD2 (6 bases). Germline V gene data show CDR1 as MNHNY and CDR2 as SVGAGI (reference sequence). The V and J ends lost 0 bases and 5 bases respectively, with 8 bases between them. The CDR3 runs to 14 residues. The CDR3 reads CASSYSGLNNEQFF. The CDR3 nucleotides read TGTGCCAGCAGTTACTCGGGACTTAACAATGAGCAGTTCTTC.

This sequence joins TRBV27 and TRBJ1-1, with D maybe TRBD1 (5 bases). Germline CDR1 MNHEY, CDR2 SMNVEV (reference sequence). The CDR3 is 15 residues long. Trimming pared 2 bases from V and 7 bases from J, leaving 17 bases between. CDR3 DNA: TGTGCCAGCAGTTTAGTCGGGGCCAACGAGTTTGAAGCTTTCTTT. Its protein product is CASSLVGANEFEAFF.

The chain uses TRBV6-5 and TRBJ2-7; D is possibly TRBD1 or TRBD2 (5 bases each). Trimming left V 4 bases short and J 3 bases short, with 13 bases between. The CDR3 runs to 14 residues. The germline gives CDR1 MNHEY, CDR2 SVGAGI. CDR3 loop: CASSWGPLSYEQYF. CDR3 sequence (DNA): TGTGCCAGCAGTTGGGGACCTCTTAGCTACGAGCAGTACTTC.

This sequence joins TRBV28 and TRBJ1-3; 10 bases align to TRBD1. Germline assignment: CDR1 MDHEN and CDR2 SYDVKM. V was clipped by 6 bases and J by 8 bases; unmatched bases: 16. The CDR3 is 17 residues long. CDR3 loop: CASSFPIDRGHGYTIYF. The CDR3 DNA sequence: TGTGCCAGCAGCTTTCCGATCGACAGGGGGCATGGGTACACCATATATTTT.

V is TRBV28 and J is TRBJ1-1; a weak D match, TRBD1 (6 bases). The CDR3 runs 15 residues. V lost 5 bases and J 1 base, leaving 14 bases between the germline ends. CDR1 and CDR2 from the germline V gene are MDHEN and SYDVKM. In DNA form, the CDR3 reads TGTGCCAGCAGTACTACAGGGTGGAGGAACACTGAAGCTTTCTTT. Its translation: CASSTTGWRNTEAFF.

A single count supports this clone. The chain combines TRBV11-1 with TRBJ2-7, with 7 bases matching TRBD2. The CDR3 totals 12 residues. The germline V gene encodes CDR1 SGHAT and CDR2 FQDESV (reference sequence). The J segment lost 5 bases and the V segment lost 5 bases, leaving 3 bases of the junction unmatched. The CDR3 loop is CASSGGSNEQYF. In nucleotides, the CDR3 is TGTGCCAGCAGCGGCGGGAGCAACGAGCAGTACTTC.

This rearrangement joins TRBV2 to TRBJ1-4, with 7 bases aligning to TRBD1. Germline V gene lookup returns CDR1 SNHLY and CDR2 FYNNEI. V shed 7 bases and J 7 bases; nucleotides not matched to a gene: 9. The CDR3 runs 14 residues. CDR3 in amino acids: CASIMDRRGEKLFF. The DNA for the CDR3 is TGTGCCAGCATTATGGACAGGAGGGGTGAAAAACTGTTTTTT.

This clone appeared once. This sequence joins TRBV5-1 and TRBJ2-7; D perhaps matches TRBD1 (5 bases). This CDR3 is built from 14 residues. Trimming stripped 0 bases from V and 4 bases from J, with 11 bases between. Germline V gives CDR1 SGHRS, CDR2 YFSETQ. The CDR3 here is CASSLAPGSYEQYF. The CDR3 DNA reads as TGCGCCAGCAGCTTGGCACCAGGGTCTTACGAGCAGTACTTC.